These T cell receptor beta chains were read from a single sample in a study of CD8+ T cells in alopecia areata. Using immunoSEQ multiplex PCR, the repertoire was profiled, and TCRdb retains in-frame clones only, with some absent. The sample consists of roughly 200,000 clones, under 40% of them appearing once. The source material was CD4+ T cells sorted from blood, sampled between weeks 30 and 35, from a patient treated with tofacitinib. The receptors derive from a human donor with alopecia areata. CDR3s include the opening cysteine and the closing phenylalanine or tryptophan. D genes are given only for firm matches. Clone size is not always given. Where it is, it says once, few, many or a class for expanded clones.

j_call: TRBJ1-1; clone_size: few; v_call: TRBV7-9; d_call: -; cdr3_nt: TGTGCCAGCAGCCGCCTGAGGACTGAAGCTTTCTTT; cdr3_aa: CASSRLRTEAFF
j_call: TRBJ1-1; clone_size: -; v_call: TRBV6-1; d_call: -; cdr3_nt: TGTGCCAGCAGTGAAGCCCCTGGGGAGCGGAACACTGAAGCTTTCTTT; cdr3_aa: CASSEAPGERNTEAFF
j_call: TRBJ2-7; clone_size: -; v_call: TRBV15; d_call: -; cdr3_nt: TGTGCCACCGCTAGAGAGGGTTCCTACGAGCAGTACTTC; cdr3_aa: CATAREGSYEQYF
j_call: TRBJ2-1; clone_size: -; v_call: TRBV18; d_call: TRBD2; cdr3_nt: TGTGCCAGCTCACTTAGGACAGCGGGAGAGACCTACAATGAGCAGTTCTTC; cdr3_aa: CASSLRTAGETYNEQFF
j_call: TRBJ2-7; clone_size: few; v_call: TRBV6-5; d_call: -; cdr3_nt: TGTGCCAGCAGTTTGGGTTCGGGACGGAACGAGCAGTACTTC; cdr3_aa: CASSLGSGRNEQYF
j_call: TRBJ1-1; clone_size: few; v_call: TRBV5-1; d_call: -; cdr3_nt: TGCGCCAGCAGCTCGGATGCGAACACTGAAGCTTTCTTT; cdr3_aa: CASSSDANTEAFF
j_call: TRBJ1-3; clone_size: few; v_call: TRBV7-9; d_call: TRBD1; cdr3_nt: TGTGCCAGCAGCTATTCAACAGGGGCGGACACCATATATTTT; cdr3_aa: CASSYSTGADTIYF
j_call: TRBJ1-1; clone_size: -; v_call: TRBV18; d_call: TRBD1; cdr3_nt: TGTGCCAGCTCACCGGGGCAGGGGGCCTGGAACACTGAAGCTTTCTTT; cdr3_aa: CASSPGQGAWNTEAFF
j_call: TRBJ2-7; clone_size: -; v_call: TRBV29-1; d_call: TRBD1; cdr3_nt: TGCAGCGCTAAAAGAGGGACAGGGAGTCACGAGCAGTACTTC; cdr3_aa: CSAKRGTGSHEQYF
j_call: TRBJ2-3; clone_size: few; v_call: TRBV14; d_call: TRBD2; cdr3_nt: TGTGCCAGCAGCCAAGACGGGAGGGATACGCAGTATTTT; cdr3_aa: CASSQDGRDTQYF
j_call: TRBJ2-5; clone_size: few; v_call: TRBV30; d_call: -; cdr3_nt: TGTGCCTGGAGTGTACTTTGGGAGACCCAGTACTTC; cdr3_aa: CAWSVLWETQYF
j_call: TRBJ2-1; clone_size: few; v_call: TRBV27; d_call: TRBD2; cdr3_nt: TGTGCCAGCGCCGGGACTAGAAACAATGAGCAGTTCTTC; cdr3_aa: CASAGTRNNEQFF
j_call: TRBJ2-3; clone_size: -; v_call: TRBV2; d_call: TRBD2; cdr3_nt: TGTGCCAACAGAACCCACAGCGGGAGCGCAGATACGCAGTATTTT; cdr3_aa: CANRTHSGSADTQYF
j_call: TRBJ1-5; clone_size: few; v_call: TRBV19; d_call: -; cdr3_nt: TGTGCCAGTAGTAGCGGCGAGGGAAGGCCCCAGCATTTT; cdr3_aa: CASSSGEGRPQHF
j_call: TRBJ1-6; clone_size: -; v_call: TRBV5-1; d_call: -; cdr3_nt: TGCGCCAGCAGCTTGGGGTACTCCTATAATTCACCCCTCCACTTT; cdr3_aa: CASSLGYSYNSPLHF
j_call: TRBJ2-3; clone_size: -; v_call: TRBV5-1; d_call: -; cdr3_nt: TGCGCCAGCAGCTTGGGGACCATAAGCACAGATACGCAGTATTTT; cdr3_aa: CASSLGTISTDTQYF
j_call: TRBJ2-7; clone_size: few; v_call: TRBV2; d_call: -; cdr3_nt: TGTGCCAGCAGTGAATTGTTTTCGTCCGAGCAGTACTTC; cdr3_aa: CASSELFSSEQYF
j_call: TRBJ2-1; clone_size: few; v_call: TRBV4-1; d_call: -; cdr3_nt: TGCGCCAGCAGCCCCCGGCCGGCTAGCGACTACAATGAGCAGTTCTTC; cdr3_aa: CASSPRPASDYNEQFF
j_call: TRBJ1-2; clone_size: -; v_call: TRBV30; d_call: -; cdr3_nt: TGTGCCTGGAGTCCCCTCGCAATAGACAAGGGTGGCTACACCTTC; cdr3_aa: CAWSPLAIDKGGYTF
j_call: TRBJ2-2; clone_size: -; v_call: TRBV29-1; d_call: TRBD2; cdr3_nt: TGCAGCGTTGAAGACCCGACTAGCCCTAATAGGGAGCTGTTTTTT; cdr3_aa: CSVEDPTSPNRELFF
j_call: TRBJ2-7; clone_size: few; v_call: TRBV18; d_call: -; cdr3_nt: TGTGCCAGCTCACCACAAGTACAATCCGAGCAGTACTTC; cdr3_aa: CASSPQVQSEQYF
j_call: TRBJ1-4; clone_size: -; v_call: TRBV7-2; d_call: -; cdr3_nt: TGTGCCAGCAGTCAACGGGCAACTAATGAAAAACTGTTTTTT; cdr3_aa: CASSQRATNEKLFF
j_call: TRBJ1-4; clone_size: -; v_call: TRBV5-1; d_call: TRBD1; cdr3_nt: TGCGCCAGCAGCTTAATGGGACAGCTCAATGAAAAACTGTTTTTT; cdr3_aa: CASSLMGQLNEKLFF
j_call: TRBJ2-7; clone_size: -; v_call: TRBV10-3; d_call: TRBD1; cdr3_nt: TGTGCCATCAGAAGGGACAGGGGCTCTTCCTACGAGCAGTACTTC; cdr3_aa: CAIRRDRGSSYEQYF
j_call: TRBJ2-1; clone_size: few; v_call: TRBV7-2; d_call: TRBD2; cdr3_nt: TGTGCCAGCAGCTTAGCGGGAGGGCCATTCAATGAGCAGTTCTTC; cdr3_aa: CASSLAGGPFNEQFF
j_call: TRBJ1-2; clone_size: -; v_call: TRBV29-1; d_call: -; cdr3_nt: TGCAGCGTGGGGGTCGAAGGCTACACCTTC; cdr3_aa: CSVGVEGYTF
j_call: TRBJ2-1; clone_size: -; v_call: TRBV5-1; d_call: TRBD2; cdr3_nt: TGCGCCAGCAGCTTGGGAGCGGGAGGGCCCTTCGACAATGAGCAGTTCTTC; cdr3_aa: CASSLGAGGPFDNEQFF
j_call: TRBJ1-2; clone_size: -; v_call: TRBV9; d_call: TRBD1; cdr3_nt: TGTGCCAGCAGCGTGGGGACAGGGGAGTTTGGTGGCTACACCTTC; cdr3_aa: CASSVGTGEFGGYTF
j_call: TRBJ2-5; clone_size: -; v_call: TRBV4-1; d_call: TRBD2; cdr3_nt: TGCGCCAGCAGCGGCCGATTCACTAGCGGTCAAATGGCCCAGTACTTC; cdr3_aa: CASSGRFTSGQMAQYF
j_call: TRBJ1-2; clone_size: -; v_call: TRBV18; d_call: TRBD1; cdr3_nt: TGTGCCAGCTCAGAGGACAGGGTGGACTATGGCTACACCTTC; cdr3_aa: CASSEDRVDYGYTF
j_call: TRBJ1-1; clone_size: few; v_call: TRBV29-1; d_call: TRBD1; cdr3_nt: TGCAGCGTTGCAAGACAGGGCCCGAACACTGAAGCTTTCTTT; cdr3_aa: CSVARQGPNTEAFF
j_call: TRBJ1-4; clone_size: -; v_call: TRBV4-2; d_call: TRBD1; cdr3_nt: TGTGCCAGCAGCCAAGGGGGACAGGGGCAGGAAAAACTGTTTTTT; cdr3_aa: CASSQGGQGQEKLFF
j_call: TRBJ1-2; clone_size: once; v_call: TRBV28; d_call: -; cdr3_nt: TGTGCCAGCAGTTCAAGGGGGGCAGGGGGCTACACCTTC; cdr3_aa: CASSSRGAGGYTF
j_call: TRBJ1-1; clone_size: few; v_call: TRBV5-1; d_call: -; cdr3_nt: TGCGCCAGCACCCGGACAGTTAACACTGAAGCTTTCTTT; cdr3_aa: CASTRTVNTEAFF
j_call: TRBJ2-5; clone_size: -; v_call: TRBV7-8; d_call: -; cdr3_nt: TGTGCCAGCAGCTTAAGGCTTCCAAAGGCGGAGACCCAGTACTTC; cdr3_aa: CASSLRLPKAETQYF
j_call: TRBJ2-7; clone_size: -; v_call: TRBV7-9; d_call: TRBD2; cdr3_nt: TGTGCCAGCAGCTTAGGGTCTCCTAGCGGGGGGGCCGAGAAGCAGTACTTC; cdr3_aa: CASSLGSPSGGAEKQYF
j_call: TRBJ1-5; clone_size: -; v_call: TRBV7-8; d_call: -; cdr3_nt: TGTGCCAGCAGACAGGATCGGGATTGGCCCCAGCATTTT; cdr3_aa: CASRQDRDWPQHF
j_call: TRBJ2-7; clone_size: -; v_call: TRBV30; d_call: -; cdr3_nt: TGTGCCTGTTCGGGATCATTGTGGGAGCAGTACTTC; cdr3_aa: CACSGSLWEQYF
j_call: TRBJ2-6; clone_size: -; v_call: TRBV5-1; d_call: -; cdr3_nt: TGCGCCAGCAGCCCCTCTGGGGCCAACGTCCTGACTTTC; cdr3_aa: CASSPSGANVLTF
j_call: TRBJ1-2; clone_size: many; v_call: TRBV30; d_call: -; cdr3_nt: TGTGCCTGGGACACAGGGTTCAGGGGCTACACCTTC; cdr3_aa: CAWDTGFRGYTF
j_call: TRBJ2-7; clone_size: few; v_call: TRBV7-9; d_call: -; cdr3_nt: TGTGCCAGCAGCTTAGGGGGCGTCGAGCAGTACTTC; cdr3_aa: CASSLGGVEQYF
j_call: TRBJ1-3; clone_size: -; v_call: TRBV6-1; d_call: TRBD1; cdr3_nt: TGTGCCAGCAGAGCCGGGACAGGGGATAGGAACACCATATATTTT; cdr3_aa: CASRAGTGDRNTIYF
j_call: TRBJ1-4; clone_size: few; v_call: TRBV6-5; d_call: -; cdr3_nt: TGTGCCAGCAAAACCCAAGCTGAAAAACTGTTTTTT; cdr3_aa: CASKTQAEKLFF
j_call: TRBJ2-1; clone_size: -; v_call: TRBV25-1; d_call: -; cdr3_nt: TGTGCCAGCAGTGATCTAAGGGCGGCTAGTTCGGTTGAGCAGTTCTTC; cdr3_aa: CASSDLRAASSVEQFF
j_call: TRBJ1-2; clone_size: -; v_call: TRBV5-1; d_call: -; cdr3_nt: TGCGCCAGCAGCTTGTTTGAAGGGAAGGGCTATGGCTACACCTTC; cdr3_aa: CASSLFEGKGYGYTF
j_call: TRBJ2-7; clone_size: -; v_call: TRBV5-4; d_call: -; cdr3_nt: TGTGCCAGCAGCCCCGGGCAGGGGTACTACGAGCAGTACTTC; cdr3_aa: CASSPGQGYYEQYF